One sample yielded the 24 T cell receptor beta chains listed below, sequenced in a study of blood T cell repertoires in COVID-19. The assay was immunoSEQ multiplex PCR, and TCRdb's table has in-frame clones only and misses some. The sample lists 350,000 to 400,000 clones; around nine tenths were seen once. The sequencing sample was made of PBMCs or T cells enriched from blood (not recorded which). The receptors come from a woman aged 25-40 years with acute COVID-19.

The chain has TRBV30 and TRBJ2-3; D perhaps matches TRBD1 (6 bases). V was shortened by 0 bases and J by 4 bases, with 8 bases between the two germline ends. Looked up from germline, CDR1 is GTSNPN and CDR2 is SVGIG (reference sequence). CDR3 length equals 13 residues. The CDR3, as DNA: TGTGCCTGGAGTGTCGCAGGGGCAGATACGCAGTATTTT. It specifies CAWSVAGADTQYF.

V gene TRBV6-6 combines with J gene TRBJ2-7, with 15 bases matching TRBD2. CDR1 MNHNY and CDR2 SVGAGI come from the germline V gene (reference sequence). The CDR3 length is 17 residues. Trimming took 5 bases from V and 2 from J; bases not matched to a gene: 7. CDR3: CASSPGTSGGLTYEQYF. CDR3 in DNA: TGTGCCAGCAGTCCCGGGACTAGCGGGGGGTTAACCTACGAGCAGTACTTC.

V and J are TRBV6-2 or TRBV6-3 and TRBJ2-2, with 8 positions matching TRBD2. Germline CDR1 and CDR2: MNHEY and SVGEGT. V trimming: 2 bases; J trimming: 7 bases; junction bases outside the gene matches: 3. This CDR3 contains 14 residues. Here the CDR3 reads CASSYILAGGELFF. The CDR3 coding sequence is TGTGCCAGCAGTTACATTCTAGCGGGCGGGGAGCTGTTTTTT.

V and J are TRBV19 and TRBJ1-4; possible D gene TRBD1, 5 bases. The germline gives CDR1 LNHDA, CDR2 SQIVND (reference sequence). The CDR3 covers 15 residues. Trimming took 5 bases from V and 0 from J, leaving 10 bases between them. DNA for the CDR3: TGTGCCAGTAGTTCCGTAGGGGCAACTAATGAAAAACTGTTTTTT. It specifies CASSSVGATNEKLFF. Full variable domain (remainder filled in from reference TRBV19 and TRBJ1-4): DGGITQSPKYLFRKEGQNVTLSCEQNLNHDAMYWYRQDPGQGLRLIYYSQIVNDFQKGDIAEGYSVSREKKESFPLTVTSAQKNPTAFYLCASSSVGATNEKLFFGSGTQLSVL.

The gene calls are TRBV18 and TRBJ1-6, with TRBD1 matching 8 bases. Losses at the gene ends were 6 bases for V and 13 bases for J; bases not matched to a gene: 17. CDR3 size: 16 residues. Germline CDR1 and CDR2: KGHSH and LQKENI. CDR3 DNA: TGTGCCAGCTCTACAGTTCCGCGACAGGGGACCTCTCCCCTCCACTTT. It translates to CASSTVPRQGTSPLHF. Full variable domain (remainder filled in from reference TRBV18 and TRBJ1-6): NAGVMQNPRHLVRRRGQEARLRCSPMKGHSHVYWYRQLPEEGLKFMVYLQKENIIDESGMPKERFSAEFPKEGPSILRIQQVVRGDSAAYFCASSTVPRQGTSPLHFGNGTRLTVT.

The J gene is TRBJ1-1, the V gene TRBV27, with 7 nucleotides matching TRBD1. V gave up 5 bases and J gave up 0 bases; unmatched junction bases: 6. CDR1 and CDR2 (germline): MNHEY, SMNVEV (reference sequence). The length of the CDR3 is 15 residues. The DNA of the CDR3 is TGTGCCAGCAGTCCTCAGACAGGGATGAACACTGAAGCTTTCTTT. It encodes CASSPQTGMNTEAFF.

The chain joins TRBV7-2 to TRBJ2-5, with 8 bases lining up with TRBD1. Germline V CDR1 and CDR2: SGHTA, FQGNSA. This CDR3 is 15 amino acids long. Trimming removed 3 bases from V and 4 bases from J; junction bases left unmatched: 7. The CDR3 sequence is CASSFRQGRLETQYF. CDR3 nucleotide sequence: TGTGCCAGCAGCTTCCGACAGGGGAGATTAGAGACCCAGTACTTC.

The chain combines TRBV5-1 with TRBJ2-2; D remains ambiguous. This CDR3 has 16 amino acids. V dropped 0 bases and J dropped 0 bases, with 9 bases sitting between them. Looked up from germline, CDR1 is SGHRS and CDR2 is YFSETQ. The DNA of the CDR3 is TGCGCCAGCAGCTTGGTTATCAGTTCGAACACCGGGGAGCTGTTTTTT. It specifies CASSLVISSNTGELFF.

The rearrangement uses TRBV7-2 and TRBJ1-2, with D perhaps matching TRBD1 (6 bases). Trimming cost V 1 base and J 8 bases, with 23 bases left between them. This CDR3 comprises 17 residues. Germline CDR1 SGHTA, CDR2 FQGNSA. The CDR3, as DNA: TGTGCCAGCAGCTTAGTCGGTAGCGGGGGGCGAGTGCGGGGCTACACCTTC. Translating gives CASSLVGSGGRVRGYTF.

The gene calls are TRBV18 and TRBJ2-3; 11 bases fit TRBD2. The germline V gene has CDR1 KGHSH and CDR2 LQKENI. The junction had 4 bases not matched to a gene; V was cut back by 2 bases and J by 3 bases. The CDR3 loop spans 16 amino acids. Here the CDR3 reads CASSPITSGGTDTQYF. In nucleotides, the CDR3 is TGTGCCAGCTCACCAATAACTAGCGGGGGTACAGATACGCAGTATTTT.

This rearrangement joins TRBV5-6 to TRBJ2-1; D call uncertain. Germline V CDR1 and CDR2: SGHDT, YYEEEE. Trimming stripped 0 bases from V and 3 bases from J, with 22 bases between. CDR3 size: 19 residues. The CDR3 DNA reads TGTGCCAGCAGCTTGGTTTCTGTGCTGGCTAGGTCTCGCTACAATGAGCAGTTCTTC. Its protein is CASSLVSVLARSRYNEQFF.

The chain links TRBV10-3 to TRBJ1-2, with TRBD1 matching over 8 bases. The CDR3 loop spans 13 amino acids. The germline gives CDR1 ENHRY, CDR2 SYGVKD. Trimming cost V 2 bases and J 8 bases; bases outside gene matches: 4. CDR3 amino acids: CAISETGGGGYTF. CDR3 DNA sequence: TGTGCCATCAGTGAGACAGGGGGTGGCGGCTACACCTTC.

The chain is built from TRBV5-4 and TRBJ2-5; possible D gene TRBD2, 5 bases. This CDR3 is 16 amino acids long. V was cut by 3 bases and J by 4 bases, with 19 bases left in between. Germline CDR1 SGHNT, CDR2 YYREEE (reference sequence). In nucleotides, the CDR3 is TGTGCCAGCAGCTCTCGCGTCCCGGGATCAGGAGAGACCCAGTACTTC. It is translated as CASSSRVPGSGETQYF.

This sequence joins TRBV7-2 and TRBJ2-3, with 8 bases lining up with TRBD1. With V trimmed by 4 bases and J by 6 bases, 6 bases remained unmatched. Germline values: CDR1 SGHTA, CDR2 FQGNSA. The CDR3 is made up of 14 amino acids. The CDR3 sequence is CASSSRTGPDTQYF. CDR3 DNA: TGTGCCAGCAGCTCCCGGACAGGGCCGGATACGCAGTATTTT.

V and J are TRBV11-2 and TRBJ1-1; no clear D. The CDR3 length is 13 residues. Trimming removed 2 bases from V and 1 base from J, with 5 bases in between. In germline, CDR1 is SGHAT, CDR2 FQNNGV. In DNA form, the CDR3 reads TGTGCCAGCAGCTTATATCGGAACACTGAAGCTTTCTTT. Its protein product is CASSLYRNTEAFF. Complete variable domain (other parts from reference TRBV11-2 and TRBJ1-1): EAGVAQSPRYKIIEKRQSVAFWCNPISGHATLYWYQQILGQGPKLLIQFQNNGVVDDSQLPKDRFSAERLKGVDSTLKIQPAKLEDSAVYLCASSLYRNTEAFFGQGTRLTVV.

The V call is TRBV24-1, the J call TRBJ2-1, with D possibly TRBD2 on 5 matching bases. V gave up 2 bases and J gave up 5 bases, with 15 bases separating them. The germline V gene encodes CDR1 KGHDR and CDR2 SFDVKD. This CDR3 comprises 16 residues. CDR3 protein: CATSDYRSSGNNEQFF. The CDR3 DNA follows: TGTGCCACCAGTGATTATCGGAGCTCCGGGAACAATGAGCAGTTCTTC.

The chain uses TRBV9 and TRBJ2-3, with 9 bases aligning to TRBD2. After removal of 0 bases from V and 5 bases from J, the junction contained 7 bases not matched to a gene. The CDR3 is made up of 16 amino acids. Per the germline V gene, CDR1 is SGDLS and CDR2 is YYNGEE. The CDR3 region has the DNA TGTGCCAGCAGCGTAGGGACCAGCGGGGGGCAAGATACGCAGTATTTT. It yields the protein CASSVGTSGGQDTQYF.

CDR3 in DNA: TGTGCCAGCTCCCCGCAGGGGGTTACGCAGTATTTT. Amino acid sequence: CASSPQGVTQYF. The chain carries TRBV5-5 and TRBJ2-3, with 7 bases fitting TRBD1. This CDR3 has 12 amino acids. Germline trimming cut 7 bases from V and 8 bases from J; bases unmatched to any gene: 7. The germline CDR1 and CDR2 sequences are SGHKS and YYEKEE (reference sequence).

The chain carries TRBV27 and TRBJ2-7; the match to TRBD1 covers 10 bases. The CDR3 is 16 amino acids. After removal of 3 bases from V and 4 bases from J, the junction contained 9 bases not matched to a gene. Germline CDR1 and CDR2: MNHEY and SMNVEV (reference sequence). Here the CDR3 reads CASSFRGGQGLYEQYF. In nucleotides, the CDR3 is TGTGCCAGCAGTTTTAGGGGGGGACAGGGGCTTTACGAGCAGTACTTC.

CDR3 sequence (DNA): TGCGCCAGCAGCCCGGAGGGCACAGATACGCAGTATTTT. Its translation: CASSPEGTDTQYF. The chain recombines TRBV5-1 with TRBJ2-3; maybe TRBD2 (5 bases). The CDR3 runs to 13 residues. Deletions cut 4 bases from V and 1 base from J, with 7 bases between. Germline V lookup: CDR1 SGHRS, CDR2 YFSETQ.

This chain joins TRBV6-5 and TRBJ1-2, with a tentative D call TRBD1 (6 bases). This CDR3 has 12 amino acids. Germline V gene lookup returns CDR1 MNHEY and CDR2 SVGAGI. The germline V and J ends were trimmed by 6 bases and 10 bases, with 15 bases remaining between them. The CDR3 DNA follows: TGTGCCAGCAGCCAACGGGACACGTACTACACCTTC. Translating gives CASSQRDTYYTF.

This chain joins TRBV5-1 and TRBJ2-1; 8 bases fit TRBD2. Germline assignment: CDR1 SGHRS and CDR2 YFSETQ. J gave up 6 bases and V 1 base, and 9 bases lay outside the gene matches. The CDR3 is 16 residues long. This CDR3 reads CASSLIDRGGINEQFF. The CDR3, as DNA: TGCGCCAGCAGCTTGATAGACCGGGGGGGCATCAATGAGCAGTTCTTC.

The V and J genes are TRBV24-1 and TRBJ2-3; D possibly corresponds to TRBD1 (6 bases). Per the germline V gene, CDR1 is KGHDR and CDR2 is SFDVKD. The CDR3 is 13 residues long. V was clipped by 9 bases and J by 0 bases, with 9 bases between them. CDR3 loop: CATGGQSTDTQYF. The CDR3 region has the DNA TGTGCCACCGGAGGACAGAGCACAGATACGCAGTATTTT.

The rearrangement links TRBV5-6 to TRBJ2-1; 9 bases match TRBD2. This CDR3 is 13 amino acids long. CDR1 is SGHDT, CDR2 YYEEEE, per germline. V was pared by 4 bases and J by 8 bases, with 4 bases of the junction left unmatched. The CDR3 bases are TGTGCCAGCAGCCGCGGGGGGGCGTATGAGCAGTTCTTC. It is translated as CASSRGGAYEQFF.